This is a list of T cell receptor beta chains from one sample in a study of blood T cell repertoires in COVID-19. TCRdb's copy holds only in-frame clones and misses some; the assay was immunoSEQ multiplex PCR. Among around 500,000 clones listed, roughly nine tenths were seen once. The sample was PBMCs or T cells enriched from blood (not recorded which). The source is a woman in her fifties or sixties who had recovered from COVID-19. CDR3s include the opening cysteine and the closing phenylalanine or tryptophan. The D gene is left open where the match is weak. The size of a clone is reported for some rows only, either as once, few or many, or as a class for expanded clones.

. . TRBJ1-4 TRBV6-5 CASRGQITTNEKLFF TGTGCCAGCAGAGGACAGATCACAACTAATGAAAAACTGTTTTTT
TRBD1 . TRBJ1-1 TRBV6-5 CASSYKQGAAEAFF TGTGCCAGCAGCTACAAACAGGGGGCAGCTGAAGCTTTCTTT
. many TRBJ2-3 TRBV27 CASSSPLGGDTQYF TGTGCCAGCAGTTCCCCCCTCGGGGGAGATACGCAGTATTTT
TRBD1 . TRBJ1-5 TRBV6-1 CASSERRQGSNQPQHF TGTGCCAGCAGTGAAAGAAGACAGGGGAGCAATCAGCCCCAGCATTTT
. . TRBJ1-4 TRBV6-4 CASSLLLRGATNEKLFF TGTGCCAGCAGCCTCCTTCTTCGTGGAGCAACTAATGAAAAACTGTTTTTT
. . TRBJ1-1 TRBV30 CAGGRQTYTEAFF TGTGCCGGGGGCCGGCAGACCTACACTGAAGCTTTCTTT
TRBD2 . TRBJ2-3 TRBV4-1 CASSQGIPSGGVLNTQYF TGCGCCAGCAGCCAAGGGATCCCTAGCGGGGGTGTATTGAATACGCAGTATTTT
. . TRBJ1-1 TRBV18 CASSPFPRATEAFF TGTGCCAGCTCACCCTTCCCCAGGGCCACTGAAGCTTTCTTT
TRBD2 . TRBJ2-5 TRBV20-1 CSASTSAYFQETQYF TGCAGTGCTAGTACTAGCGCCTACTTCCAAGAGACCCAGTACTTC
. . TRBJ1-5 TRBV19 CASSHRGYSNQPQHF TGTGCCAGTAGTCACCGGGGTTATAGCAATCAGCCCCAGCATTTT
. . TRBJ2-5 TRBV18 CASSPPDLGETQYF TGTGCCAGCTCACCACCGGACTTGGGAGAGACCCAGTACTTC
. . TRBJ2-2 TRBV2 CASSELQGTDGELFF TGTGCCAGCAGTGAATTACAGGGAACGGACGGGGAGCTGTTTTTT
. . TRBJ1-5 TRBV12-3/TRBV12-4 CASSLLGNQPQHF TGTGCCAGCAGTTTACTTGGCAATCAGCCCCAGCATTTT
TRBD1 once TRBJ2-1 TRBV2 CASREQGNEQFF TGTGCCAGCAGGGAACAGGGGAATGAGCAGTTCTTC
. . TRBJ2-1 TRBV4-2 CASSSTTDEQFF TGTGCCAGCAGCTCCACCACGGATGAGCAGTTCTTC
. . TRBJ1-6 TRBV3-1/TRBV3-2 CASSLSLNNSPLHF TGTGCCAGCAGTCTTAGCCTTAATAATTCACCCCTCCACTTT
. . TRBJ1-1 TRBV29-1 CSVGGINTEAFF TGCAGCGTTGGAGGAATTAACACTGAAGCTTTCTTT
. . TRBJ2-1 TRBV2 CASRSLYPLADEQFF TGTGCCAGCAGATCCCTCTACCCCCTTGCGGATGAGCAGTTCTTC